Below, 19 T cell receptor beta chains from the same sample are listed, as sequenced in a study of CD8 T cells in ankylosing spondylitis. From the 5' RACE reads, TCRdb called clonotypes with MiXCR, one entry per CDR3 protein. The repertoire includes over 130,000 distinct CDR3 sequences, approximately 48% of them detected once, and 13% to 15% sits in the top ten. Sequencing input: synovial fluid, either unsorted or a sorted T cell fraction (not recorded which). The receptors shown here come from a male donor with ankylosing spondylitis.

The chain links TRBV6-5 to TRBJ2-7; no clear D. The V gene's germline CDR1 is MNHEY and CDR2 SVGAGI. This CDR3 region has 13 residues. Trimming took 6 bases from V and 5 from J, leaving 14 bases between them. The CDR3 spells CASSYRSAHEQYF. In DNA, the CDR3 is TGTGCCAGCAGCTATAGGTCGGCGCACGAGCAGTACTTC.

Ten or more counts support this clonotype. The genes are TRBV7-8 and TRBJ1-2; D perhaps matches TRBD1 (6 bases). Germline V CDR1 and CDR2: SGHVS, FQNEAQ. The CDR3 extends over 15 amino acids. Trimming took off 0 bases at V and 8 bases at J, with 16 bases between the two ends. The CDR3 here is CASSLAWDIPRGYTF. In nucleotides, the CDR3 is TGTGCCAGCAGCTTAGCGTGGGACATACCGAGAGGCTACACCTTC.

V and J are TRBV19 and TRBJ2-7; no clear D. Trimming left V 1 base short and J 6 bases short, with 10 bases between. The CDR3 consists of 13 residues. Germline CDR1 LNHDA, CDR2 SQIVND (reference sequence). The CDR3 spells CASSIVRHSEQYF. Here the CDR3 DNA reads TGTGCCAGTAGTATAGTCCGACACTCCGAGCAGTACTTC.

V gene TRBV2 combines with J gene TRBJ2-6, with TRBD1 as a possible D gene (5 bases). Trimming shortened V by 9 bases and J by 0 bases, and 9 bases separated the two germline ends. The CDR3 has 14 amino acids. Germline CDR1 SNHLY, CDR2 FYNNEI. In DNA form, the CDR3 reads TGTGCCAGGACAGCCAACTCTGGGGCCAACGTCCTGACTTTC. It yields the protein CARTANSGANVLTF.

This chain uses TRBV3-1 with TRBJ2-1; 9 bases align to TRBD2. The CDR3 is 17 residues long. The germline gives CDR1 LGHDT, CDR2 YNNKEL (reference sequence). V dropped 4 bases and J dropped 3; count of bases not matched to a gene: 10. CDR3 amino acids: CASSRGTSRKNYNEQFF. The CDR3 DNA follows: TGTGCCAGCAGCCGCGGGACTAGCCGGAAAAACTACAATGAGCAGTTCTTC.

V is TRBV18 and J is TRBJ1-2; unclear D gene. This CDR3 region has 14 residues. Trimming shortened V by 3 bases and J by 5 bases, and 13 bases separated the two germline ends. Looked up from germline, CDR1 is KGHSH and CDR2 is LQKENI. CDR3 in DNA: TGTGCCAGCTCACCTTTAGGGCCGATGTATGGCTACACCTTC. Translating gives CASSPLGPMYGYTF.

The chain couples TRBV6-1 to TRBJ2-7, with 7 bases aligning to TRBD2. The CDR3 totals 15 residues. Germline CDR1 is MNHNS and CDR2 is SASEGT. V lost 4 bases to trimming and J lost 5 bases; unmatched junction nucleotides: 11. Here the CDR3 DNA reads TGTGCCAGCAGTGTCCCGTCGGGAGGAGGGGACGAGCAGTACTTC. This translates into CASSVPSGGGDEQYF.

This clonotype appeared once. V gene TRBV27 combines with J gene TRBJ1-5; 7 nucleotides align to TRBD1. The CDR3 runs 14 residues. Germline CDR1 is MNHEY and CDR2 is SMNVEV (reference sequence). After removal of 4 bases from V and 4 bases from J, the junction contained 4 bases not matched to a gene. CDR3 region: CASSSWDSNQPQHF. CDR3 nucleotide sequence: TGTGCCAGCAGTTCCTGGGACAGTAATCAGCCCCAGCATTTT.

V and J are TRBV12-3 or TRBV12-4 and TRBJ1-2; a weak D match, TRBD1 (6 bases). This CDR3 is 13 amino acids long. V lost 5 bases to trimming and J lost 4 bases, with 11 bases between them. The CDR3 DNA sequence: TGTGCCAGCAGTAAGGGACACCGCTATGGCTACACCTTC. Protein product: CASSKGHRYGYTF.

The genes are TRBV25-1 and TRBJ2-5; TRBD1 or TRBD2 may be the D gene (5 bases each). Trimming shortened V by 1 base and J by 5 bases, and 17 bases separated the two germline ends. The CDR3 runs 16 residues. The germline gives CDR1 MGHDK, CDR2 SYGVNS. CDR3 amino acids: CASSEWDPINEETQYF. The DNA of the CDR3 is TGTGCCAGCAGTGAATGGGACCCCATAAATGAGGAGACCCAGTACTTC.

V gene TRBV7-9 combines with J gene TRBJ1-1, with D unresolved. The CDR3 is 12 amino acids. Germline V gives CDR1 SEHNR, CDR2 FQNEAQ (reference sequence). Trimming removed 4 bases from V and 4 bases from J, with 7 bases in between. The CDR3 DNA follows: TGTGCCAGCAGCTGGGAGGGCACTGAAGCTTTCTTT. Amino acid sequence: CASSWEGTEAFF.

Only a few counts were recorded for this clonotype. The chain carries TRBV18 and TRBJ1-2; TRBD1 aligns across 8 bases. This CDR3 is 14 amino acids long. In germline, CDR1 is KGHSH, CDR2 LQKENI. Trimming at V came to 3 bases and at J to 6 bases, leaving 6 bases not matched to a gene. CDR3 amino acids: CASSPMDREDGYTF. CDR3 sequence (DNA): TGTGCCAGCTCACCCATGGACAGGGAGGATGGCTACACCTTC.

The rearrangement uses TRBV15 and TRBJ2-5, with 12 bases lining up with TRBD2. Germline V gives CDR1 LNHNV, CDR2 YYDKDF (reference sequence). The V and J ends lost 1 base and 5 bases, in that order; junction bases with no gene match: 8. This CDR3 region has 17 residues. CDR3 sequence (DNA): TGTGCCACCAGCAGAGTTCTAGCGGGAGGGCCTGAGGAGACCCAGTACTTC. Amino acids: CATSRVLAGGPEETQYF. Full variable domain (missing parts from reference TRBV15 and TRBJ2-5): DAMVIQNPRYQVTQFGKPVTLSCSQTLNHNVMYWYQQKSSQAPKLLFHYYDKDFNNEADTPDNFQSRRPNTSFCFLDIRSPGLGDTAMYLCATSRVLAGGPEETQYFGPGTRLLVL.

CDR3 region: CAIRGTAFYEQYF. The CDR3 nucleotides are TGTGCCATCAGGGGGACAGCCTTCTACGAGCAGTACTTC. This rearrangement joins TRBV10-3 to TRBJ2-7; TRBD1 matches 7 bases. The J segment lost 3 bases and the V segment lost 6 bases, leaving 5 bases of the junction unmatched. CDR1 is ENHRY, CDR2 SYGVKD, per germline. CDR3 length: 13 residues.

The J gene is TRBJ2-3, the V gene TRBV7-9, with no clear D. This CDR3 contains 17 residues. The V gene lost 6 bases and the J gene lost 1 base, with 20 bases spanning the gap. Per the germline V gene, CDR1 is SEHNR and CDR2 is FQNEAQ (reference sequence). CDR3 loop: CASSSPPRVSGTDTQYF. As DNA, the CDR3 is TGTGCCAGCAGTTCCCCCCCCCGCGTATCTGGCACAGATACGCAGTATTTT. The whole variable domain, remainder taken from reference TRBV7-9 and TRBJ2-3, is DTGVSQNPRHKITKRGQNVTFRCDPISEHNRLYWYRQTLGQGPEFLTYFQNEAQLEKSRLLSDRFSAERPKGSFSTLEIQRTEQGDSAMYLCASSSPPRVSGTDTQYFGPGTRLTVL.

This clonotype was counted only a few times. The chain links TRBV29-1 to TRBJ2-2; D not resolved. Germline V gene data show CDR1 as SQVTM and CDR2 as ANQGSEA. Trimming shortened V by 4 bases and J by 4 bases, and 10 bases separated the two germline ends. The CDR3 runs 13 residues. CDR3 nucleotide sequence: TGCAGCGTTGTCCTAGAGGCCACCGGGGAGCTGTTTTTT. Amino acid sequence: CSVVLEATGELFF.

This clonotype was found a few times. The rearrangement links TRBV3-1 to TRBJ2-3, with D tentatively TRBD2 (5 bases). Per germline, CDR1 LGHDT and CDR2 YNNKEL (reference sequence). V dropped 4 bases and J dropped 6 bases, with 26 bases sitting between them. The CDR3 sequence is 18 residues long. CDR3 DNA: TGTGCCAGCAGCCCGAGCTTTTCCGCCGACTACCAGATGGATACGCAGTATTTT. It yields the protein CASSPSFSADYQMDTQYF.

The rearrangement links TRBV4-1 to TRBJ2-2; tentatively, D is TRBD1 (5 bases). V lost 4 bases and J 5 bases, leaving 11 bases between the germline ends. Germline CDR1 reads MGHRA; CDR2 reads YSYEKL. CDR3 length equals 14 residues. The CDR3 loop reads CASSRTYRTGELFF. The CDR3 bases are TGCGCCAGCAGCCGTACGTACAGGACCGGGGAGCTGTTTTTT.

This clonotype was found a few times. The V call is TRBV5-1, the J call TRBJ1-1; 7 nucleotides agree with TRBD1. The V gene end was trimmed by 5 bases and the J gene end by 4 bases; junction bases not matched to a gene: 8. CDR1 is SGHRS and CDR2 is YFSETQ in the germline V gene. CDR3 length equals 14 residues. DNA for the CDR3: TGCGCCAGCAGACCCCAGGGGGTAATCACTGAAGCTTTCTTT. Protein product: CASRPQGVITEAFF.